The 29 T cell receptor beta chains in this list originate from one sample, sequenced in a study of T cells in localized non-small cell lung cancer. Sequenced by immunoSEQ multiplex PCR; TCRdb stores in-frame clones only, minus some. Here the sample spans some 130,000 clones, more than 80% being singletons. Material: peripheral blood, obtained before any cancer treatment. These receptors were obtained from a female donor of 60 years or more with stage I lung adenocarcinoma.

V gene TRBV27 combines with J gene TRBJ1-1; TRBD1 agrees at 9 bases. The V and J ends lost 6 bases and 10 bases, in that order; junction bases with no gene match: 6. This CDR3 has 12 amino acids. CDR1 MNHEY and CDR2 SMNVEV come from the germline V gene (reference sequence). DNA for the CDR3: TGTGCCAGCAGGATCGGACAGGGGCGAGCTTTCTTT. Its protein is CASRIGQGRAFF.

CDR3 DNA: TGTGCCAGCAGTTCCCCCTCCTACAATGAGCAGTTCTTC. The encoded protein is CASSSPSYNEQFF. The V call is TRBV28, the J call TRBJ2-1, with unresolved D. This CDR3 has 13 amino acids. Germline loops: CDR1 MDHEN, CDR2 SYDVKM. The V and J ends lost 4 bases and 0 bases respectively, with 4 bases between them.

DNA of the CDR3: TGTGCCTGGAGTACGGTGGCTCACTACGAGCAGTACTTC. It codes for CAWSTVAHYEQYF. The chain is built from TRBV30 and TRBJ2-7; D remains unclear. The CDR3 is 13 amino acids. Germline V lookup: CDR1 GTSNPN, CDR2 SVGIG (reference sequence). V lost 2 bases and J 3 bases, leaving 11 bases between the germline ends.

The rearrangement joins TRBV11-3 to TRBJ1-1; TRBD1 aligns across 11 bases. With V trimmed by 5 bases and J by 5 bases, 10 bases remained unmatched. The V gene's germline CDR1 is SGHNT and CDR2 YENEEA. CDR3 length: 16 residues. The CDR3 nucleotides read TGTGCCAGCAGCCCGGGACAGGGGGAGGTCAAAACTGAAGCTTTCTTT. It codes for CASSPGQGEVKTEAFF.

CDR3 DNA sequence: TGTGCCAGCAGCGTAGGACTAGCGGGAGCCTACAATGAGCAGTTCTTC. It yields the protein CASSVGLAGAYNEQFF. V and J are TRBV7-3 and TRBJ2-1; 13 nucleotides match TRBD2. The CDR3 covers 16 residues. The V gene end was trimmed by 5 bases and the J gene end by 2 bases; junction bases not matched to a gene: 3. Per the germline V gene, CDR1 is SGHTA and CDR2 is FQGTGA.

V gene TRBV28 combines with J gene TRBJ1-5; D gene unclear. V gave up 7 bases and J gave up 2 bases, with 9 bases separating them. Germline-derived CDR1 and CDR2 are MDHEN and SYDVKM. The CDR3 is 13 amino acids. CDR3 nucleotide sequence: TGTGCCAGCACATCGGGCCGCAATCAGCCCCAGCATTTT. Its protein product is CASTSGRNQPQHF.

The chain employs TRBV9 and TRBJ1-2; D is perhaps TRBD1 (5 bases). The CDR3 is made up of 14 amino acids. Germline V CDR1 and CDR2: SGDLS, YYNGEE. Trimming stripped 4 bases from V and 2 bases from J, with 12 bases between. Here the CDR3 reads CASSPRQLNYGYTF. As DNA, the CDR3 is TGTGCCAGCAGCCCCCGACAGTTGAACTATGGCTACACCTTC.

The sample holds a few counts of this clone. The chain links TRBV25-1 to TRBJ1-1; D gene uncertain. With 7 bases removed from V and 1 base from J, the gap between germline ends came to 7 bases. This CDR3 comprises 12 residues. Germline-derived CDR1 and CDR2 are MGHDK and SYGVNS. The CDR3 DNA reads TGTGCCAGCACTCGGACGAACACTGAAGCTTTCTTT. It translates to CASTRTNTEAFF.

This clone was seen just once. The chain employs TRBV19 and TRBJ2-1; 7 bases agree with TRBD1. With V trimmed by 4 bases and J by 4 bases, 10 bases remained unmatched. The germline V gene has CDR1 LNHDA and CDR2 SQIVND (reference sequence). This CDR3 has 16 residues. Written as DNA, the CDR3 is TGTGCCAGTAGTACGAAAACAGGGGTGTTTTACAATGAGCAGTTCTTC. Residues: CASSTKTGVFYNEQFF.

J is TRBJ2-5 and V is TRBV7-3; 9 bases map to TRBD2. The CDR3 covers 15 residues. The V and J ends lost 3 bases and 5 bases, in that order; junction bases with no gene match: 7. Germline V gene sequence: CDR1 SGHTA, CDR2 FQGTGA. The CDR3 region has the DNA TGTGCCAGCAGCTTTAGCGGGAGCGGGTGGGAGACCCAGTACTTC. This gives the protein CASSFSGSGWETQYF.

Notes on this clone: One end of the junction is discordant with germline, which a read error may explain. Other nucleotide sequences in the sample specify the same CDR3. The gene calls are TRBV6-5 and TRBJ1-1; D ambiguous. The germline V gene has CDR1 MNHEY and CDR2 SVGAGI. The CDR3 contains 13 residues. The CDR3 protein is CASSYTENTEAFF. The CDR3, as DNA: TGTGCTAGCAGTTACACCGAGAACACTGAAGCTTTCTTT.

The V call is TRBV7-3, the J call TRBJ2-7; D might be TRBD2 (6 bases). Trimming took off 0 bases at V and 4 bases at J, with 13 bases between the two ends. Germline values: CDR1 SGHTA, CDR2 FQGTGA. This CDR3 is 15 amino acids long. The DNA for the CDR3 is TGTGCCAGCAGCTTAACCGCCGGGACTGCATACGAGCAGTACTTC. Protein sequence: CASSLTAGTAYEQYF.

This sequence joins TRBV5-1 and TRBJ2-3; 13 bases align to TRBD2. V trimming: 4 bases; J trimming: 0 bases; junction bases outside the gene matches: 8. Germline CDR1 reads SGHRS; CDR2 reads YFSETQ. This CDR3 region has 18 residues. CDR3 amino acids: CASSPRTSGSLSTDTQYF. The CDR3 coding sequence is TGCGCCAGCAGCCCGAGGACTAGCGGGAGCCTAAGCACAGATACGCAGTATTTT.

This chain connects TRBV18 to TRBJ2-7, with D unclear. V was pared by 1 base and J by 0 bases, with 13 bases between. Germline V lookup: CDR1 KGHSH, CDR2 LQKENI. The CDR3 is made up of 16 amino acids. The CDR3 DNA reads as TGTGCCAGCTCACCACTCAGAACTCCTAACTCCTACGAGCAGTACTTC. This sequence encodes CASSPLRTPNSYEQYF.

The chain recombines TRBV9 with TRBJ2-7; D gene uncertain. CDR1 SGDLS and CDR2 YYNGEE come from the germline V gene. V was pared by 4 bases and J by 6 bases, with 11 bases between. CDR3 length: 12 amino acids. This CDR3 reads CASSQTGSEQYF. The CDR3 nucleotides are TGTGCCAGCAGCCAGACGGGCAGCGAGCAGTACTTC.

The chain has TRBV30 and TRBJ1-3; D uncertain. The V and J ends lost 2 bases and 0 bases respectively, with 2 bases between them. The CDR3 runs to 12 residues. In germline, CDR1 is GTSNPN, CDR2 SVGIG (reference sequence). DNA of the CDR3: TGTGCCTGGAGTAACTCTGGAAACACCATATATTTT. It codes for CAWSNSGNTIYF.

The J gene is TRBJ2-2, the V gene TRBV2, with TRBD2 identical over 10 bases. Trimming took 4 bases from V and 4 from J; bases not matched to a gene: 6. Germline V gives CDR1 SNHLY, CDR2 FYNNEI. This CDR3 is 16 amino acids long. CDR3 protein: CASSVFPSGGTGELFF. In DNA form, the CDR3 reads TGTGCCAGCAGTGTTTTCCCTAGCGGGGGCACCGGGGAGCTGTTTTTT.

The chain combines TRBV7-3 with TRBJ2-2; D is uncertain. The CDR3 has 12 residues. Trimming left V 2 bases short and J 6 bases short, with 4 bases between. Germline V gives CDR1 SGHTA, CDR2 FQGTGA. The CDR3 bases are TGTGCCAGCAGCTTATTTCCCGGGGAGCTGTTTTTT. Its protein is CASSLFPGELFF.

This chain joins TRBV10-3 and TRBJ2-7, with 12 positions matching TRBD2. The V and J ends lost 5 bases and 5 bases, in that order; junction bases with no gene match: 10. Germline assignment: CDR1 ENHRY and CDR2 SYGVKD. The CDR3 length is 16 residues. CDR3 sequence (DNA): TGTGCCATCAGTTCCCACCTAGCGGGAGGGTTAGACGAGCAGTACTTC. This sequence encodes CAISSHLAGGLDEQYF.

The chain links TRBV27 to TRBJ2-7; possibly TRBD1 for D (6 bases). Trimming stripped 6 bases from V and 2 bases from J, with 11 bases between. Germline CDR1 reads MNHEY; CDR2 reads SMNVEV (reference sequence). This CDR3 has 13 residues. The CDR3 is CASRTGSPYEQYF. The CDR3 DNA is TGTGCCAGCAGGACAGGTTCTCCCTACGAGCAGTACTTC.

In DNA, the CDR3 is TGCGCCAGCAGTCACCAACAGGGCCACTATGGCTACACCTTC. Its translation: CASSHQQGHYGYTF. The chain links TRBV23-1 to TRBJ1-2; D may be TRBD1 (6 bases). TRBV23-1 is treated as an ORF (open reading frame) with a function not yet certain. V lost 3 bases and J lost 3, with 11 bases in between. The CDR3 has 14 residues.

V is TRBV27 and J is TRBJ2-5; D may be TRBD2 (6 bases). Trimming cost V 4 bases and J 2 bases, with 14 bases left between them. CDR1 is MNHEY and CDR2 is SMNVEV in the germline V gene (reference sequence). CDR3 length: 15 amino acids. CDR3 amino acids: CASSWQGGGQETQYF. For the CDR3, the DNA is TGTGCCAGCAGTTGGCAGGGAGGAGGACAAGAGACCCAGTACTTC.

The genes are TRBV6-5 and TRBJ1-1; unclear D gene. Germline assignment: CDR1 MNHEY and CDR2 SVGAGI. V lost 4 bases and J lost 6, with 15 bases in between. The CDR3 has 14 amino acids. The CDR3 here is CASSSSMGLPEAFF. CDR3 coding DNA: TGTGCCAGCAGTTCTTCCATGGGTCTACCTGAAGCTTTCTTT.

The chain uses TRBV19 and TRBJ2-3; 9 bases map to TRBD1. V lost 10 bases, J lost 1 base, and 3 bases stayed unmatched. The CDR3 has 13 residues. Germline V gene lookup returns CDR1 LNHDA and CDR2 SQIVND (reference sequence). The CDR3 nucleotides read TGTGCCACTAGGGACAGGGGCACAGATACGCAGTATTTT. Its protein product is CATRDRGTDTQYF.

The J gene is TRBJ2-7, the V gene TRBV30; tentatively, D is TRBD1 (6 bases). CDR3 length: 14 amino acids. V was shortened by 3 bases and J by 2 bases, with 14 bases between the two germline ends. CDR1 and CDR2 from the germline V gene are GTSNPN and SVGIG (reference sequence). CDR3 nucleotide sequence: TGTGCCTGGAGAAGAGGGGGTTCAACCTACGAGCAGTACTTC. The encoded protein is CAWRRGGSTYEQYF.

The chain recombines TRBV15 with TRBJ2-7; tentatively, D is TRBD1 (6 bases). The CDR3 runs to 14 residues. Trimming removed 4 bases from V and 5 bases from J, with 15 bases in between. Germline V gene sequence: CDR1 LNHNV, CDR2 YYDKDF (reference sequence). CDR3 sequence: CATSKRIGGDEQYF. CDR3 sequence (DNA): TGTGCCACCAGCAAACGAATTGGGGGCGACGAGCAGTACTTC.

In this sample, this clone turned up a few times. This rearrangement joins TRBV5-5 to TRBJ1-4; unclear D gene. V was shortened by 0 bases and J by 11 bases, with 5 bases between the two germline ends. The CDR3 runs to 11 residues. Per germline, CDR1 SGHKS and CDR2 YYEKEE (reference sequence). The CDR3 region has the DNA TGTGCCAGCAGCTTGGACCGTAAACTGTTTTTT. The encoded protein is CASSLDRKLFF.

This chain uses TRBV7-7 with TRBJ2-1; a possible D gene is TRBD2 (6 bases). Germline values: CDR1 SSHAT, CDR2 FNYEAQ (reference sequence). CDR3 length: 16 residues. The V and J ends lost 1 base and 0 bases respectively, with 10 bases between them. The CDR3 loop is CASSLVAGSSYNEQFF. The CDR3 DNA sequence: TGTGCCAGCAGCTTAGTGGCGGGGAGCTCCTACAATGAGCAGTTCTTC.

This clone was recorded only once. CDR3 loop: CASSRTGGVDTQYF. The CDR3 bases are TGTGCCAGCAGCCGGACAGGGGGCGTAGATACGCAGTATTTT. The chain uses TRBV11-3 and TRBJ2-3, with 11 bases fitting TRBD1. Germline V gene sequence: CDR1 SGHNT, CDR2 YENEEA. The CDR3 extends over 14 amino acids. V gave up 5 bases and J gave up 5 bases; unmatched junction bases: 3.